This T cell receptor beta chain was identified in a study of blood T cells in healthy people across ages. With 4 bases removed from V and 6 bases from J, the gap between germline ends came to 13 bases. The length of the CDR3 is 12 residues. Germline V gene data show CDR1 as SQVTM and CDR2 as ANQGSEA. Then a second PCR, running roughly 7 to 11 cycles, was carried out with a sample-barcoded 5' primer and a J-beta primer mix. TCRdb reprocessed the 5' RACE reads via MiXCR and lists one record per CDR3 protein. Among roughly 550,000 distinct CDR3 sequences listed, less than 25% were seen once. These same records also appear under a second study, on T cells of mothers and their children. This second study notes: Maternal samples each gave over 8 million TCR beta CDR3 reads, and child samples 2.5 million to 3.5 million each.

Source material: blood. The source of this sequence is a boy aged 5-17 years in good health. This chain links TRBV29-1 with TRBJ2-7; TRBD2 is a possible D gene (6 bases). The CDR3 loop reads CSVVVRGIEQYF. CDR3 coding DNA: TGCAGCGTTGTAGTCCGGGGGATCGAGCAGTACTTC.